The 24 T cell receptor beta chains below were found in one sample sequenced in a study of blood T cell repertoires in COVID-19. The repertoire was sequenced with immunoSEQ multiplex PCR; TCRdb's copy has only in-frame clones and lacks some. Among approximately 98,000 clones listed, 88% were seen once. Source material: peripheral blood. Source of these receptors: a human donor in a cohort sampled during active COVID-19.

This clone was seen a few times. The rearrangement joins TRBV7-2 to TRBJ1-1, with TRBD1 matching 7 bases. This CDR3 has 14 residues. With 1 base clipped from V and 7 bases from J, the junction kept 6 bases outside the gene matches. Germline V gene data show CDR1 as SGHTA and CDR2 as FQGNSA. The CDR3 spells CASSLGGTVGEAFF. In DNA, the CDR3 is TGTGCCAGCAGCTTAGGAGGGACAGTCGGTGAAGCTTTCTTT.

V usage is TRBV7-9 and J usage is TRBJ2-1; D may be TRBD1 (6 bases). The CDR3 is 16 amino acids. In germline, CDR1 is SEHNR, CDR2 FQNEAQ (reference sequence). Trimming took 1 base from V and 6 from J, leaving 16 bases between them. The CDR3 sequence is CASSLVVAGVSNEQFF. DNA of the CDR3: TGTGCCAGCAGCTTAGTGGTCGCAGGGGTTTCCAATGAGCAGTTCTTC.

The chain links TRBV13 to TRBJ2-7; 7 nucleotides align to TRBD1. This CDR3 region has 15 residues. The V gene end was trimmed by 3 bases and the J gene end by 3 bases; junction bases not matched to a gene: 8. The germline gives CDR1 PRHDT, CDR2 FYEKMQ (reference sequence). CDR3 in amino acids: CASSFLRDRDYEQYF. The DNA for the CDR3 is TGTGCCAGCAGCTTCCTCCGGGACAGAGACTACGAGCAGTACTTC.

The chain uses TRBV21-1 and TRBJ2-1; the table's D call, TRBD2, was not checked against the DNA. TRBV21-1 is a known pseudogene. This CDR3 has 16 residues. CDR3 loop: CASSPGSGTPYNEQFF. The CDR3 region has the DNA TGTGCCAGCAGTCCCGGTAGCGGGACACCCTACAATGAGCAGTTCTTC.

The chain has TRBV4-2 and TRBJ2-1; D is unclear. Germline CDR1 and CDR2: LGHNA and YNFKEQ. V lost 0 bases, J lost 2 bases, and 8 bases lay in between. The CDR3 is 15 amino acids. CDR3 residues: CASSQEARTYNEQFF. CDR3 sequence (DNA): TGTGCCAGCAGCCAAGAGGCCAGAACCTACAATGAGCAGTTCTTC.

The V gene is TRBV3-1 (or the pseudogene TRBV3-2), the J gene TRBJ2-1; no clear D. CDR3 length: 13 amino acids. From germline, CDR1 is LGHDT and CDR2 YNNKEL (reference sequence). Deletions cut 0 bases from V and 3 bases from J, with 3 bases between. The CDR3 loop reads CASSQDRYNEQFF. For the CDR3, the DNA is TGTGCCAGCAGCCAAGATCGCTACAATGAGCAGTTCTTC.

On this clone: The junction differs from germline at one of its ends, possibly a read error. The V call is TRBV4-1, the J call TRBJ1-4, with TRBD1 matching over 7 bases. The CDR3 covers 14 residues. Germline V CDR1 and CDR2: MGHRA, YSYEKL. Here the CDR3 reads CASSHDRAFGKTVF. CDR3 coding DNA: TGCGCCAGCAGTCACGACAGGGCATTTGGGAAAACTGTTTTT.

The chain links TRBV28 to TRBJ1-6, with D possibly TRBD1 on 5 matching bases. CDR1 is MDHEN, CDR2 SYDVKM, per germline. This CDR3 region has 15 residues. V lost 6 bases and J lost 5, with 14 bases in between. The CDR3 region has the DNA TGTGCCAGCAGGAGAAGACAGTTTAATAATTCACCCCTCCACTTT. The encoded protein is CASRRRQFNNSPLHF.

The genes are TRBV9 and TRBJ2-3, with TRBD2 matching over 7 bases. Germline-derived CDR1 and CDR2 are SGDLS and YYNGEE. V shed 4 bases and J 4 bases; nucleotides not matched to a gene: 9. The CDR3 has 15 amino acids. This chain's CDR3 is CASSFSDLAADTQYF. The CDR3 coding sequence is TGTGCCAGCAGCTTTAGCGACCTAGCGGCAGATACGCAGTATTTT.

V and J are TRBV11-1 and TRBJ2-7, with 9 bases that match TRBD1. Germline loops: CDR1 SGHAT, CDR2 FQDESV (reference sequence). This CDR3 has 14 amino acids. Trimming cost V 5 bases and J 2 bases; bases outside gene matches: 4. The CDR3 region is CASSHRGQTYEQYF. CDR3 coding DNA: TGTGCCAGCAGCCACAGGGGGCAAACCTACGAGCAGTACTTC.

This rearrangement joins TRBV19 to TRBJ2-2; 9 bases line up with TRBD1. This CDR3 has 15 amino acids. Trimming at V came to 5 bases and at J to 6 bases, leaving 7 bases not matched to a gene. Germline CDR1 reads LNHDA; CDR2 reads SQIVND (reference sequence). CDR3 sequence: CASSFNRGRAGELFF. The CDR3 DNA reads TGTGCCAGTAGTTTTAACAGGGGGCGGGCCGGGGAGCTGTTTTTT.

The CDR3 DNA follows: TGTGCCAGTAGTAAAAGGACAGGGGGCGATTCAATCTATGGCTACACCTTC. Encoded protein: CASSKRTGGDSIYGYTF. This chain connects TRBV19 to TRBJ1-2; 11 positions agree with TRBD1. The V gene's germline CDR1 is LNHDA and CDR2 SQIVND (reference sequence). CDR3 length equals 17 residues. After removal of 4 bases from V and 4 bases from J, the junction contained 11 bases not matched to a gene.

The chain couples TRBV19 to TRBJ1-1, with 10 bases matching TRBD1. V lost 5 bases, J lost 6 bases, and 18 bases stayed unmatched. CDR3 length: 18 amino acids. Germline V gene sequence: CDR1 LNHDA, CDR2 SQIVND (reference sequence). This CDR3 reads CASSLAPGQGSSPSEAFF. The CDR3 bases are TGTGCCAGTAGTCTAGCCCCGGGACAGGGGTCTAGCCCATCTGAAGCTTTCTTT.

V and J are TRBV28 and TRBJ2-7; 9 nucleotides line up with TRBD2. The CDR3 covers 13 residues. Germline V gives CDR1 MDHEN, CDR2 SYDVKM. The junction had 5 bases not matched to a gene; V was cut back by 4 bases and J by 7 bases. CDR3 amino acids: CASSWLAGKEQYF. CDR3 coding DNA: TGTGCCAGCAGTTGGCTAGCGGGAAAAGAGCAGTACTTC.

The gene calls are TRBV4-2 and TRBJ2-7; 9 nucleotides line up with TRBD2. The length of the CDR3 is 14 residues. Germline V lookup: CDR1 LGHNA, CDR2 YNFKEQ. The V and J ends lost 6 bases and 1 base, in that order; junction bases with no gene match: 4. The CDR3: CASRPTSGSYEQYF. The CDR3 nucleotides are TGTGCCAGCAGGCCGACTAGCGGATCCTACGAGCAGTACTTC.

The chain recombines TRBV7-9 with TRBJ1-6, with 7 nucleotides matching TRBD1. After removal of 5 bases from V and 7 bases from J, the junction contained 8 bases not matched to a gene. Germline CDR1 reads SEHNR; CDR2 reads FQNEAQ (reference sequence). This CDR3 comprises 15 residues. As DNA, the CDR3 is TGTGCCAGCAGCCTCCCAGGGGGTTGGAATTCACCCCTCCACTTT. Its protein product is CASSLPGGWNSPLHF. Variable domain in full (rest from reference TRBV7-9 and TRBJ1-6): DTGVSQNPRHKITKRGQNVTFRCDPISEHNRLYWYRQTLGQGPEFLTYFQNEAQLEKSRLLSDRFSAERPKGSFSTLEIQRTEQGDSAMYLCASSLPGGWNSPLHFGNGTRLTVT.

The J gene is TRBJ2-7, the V gene TRBV7-9; 13 positions agree with TRBD2. The CDR3 covers 19 residues. The ends lost 4 bases at V and 0 bases at J; junction bases unmatched: 12. CDR1 SEHNR and CDR2 FQNEAQ come from the germline V gene (reference sequence). CDR3 residues: CASSSSRLAGGRSSYEQYF. The CDR3 nucleotides read TGTGCCAGCAGCTCCTCAAGACTAGCGGGGGGCCGAAGCTCCTACGAGCAGTACTTC.

This clone was seen once. The rearrangement uses TRBV7-9 and TRBJ1-1, with D perhaps matching TRBD1 (5 bases). CDR1 and CDR2 (germline): SEHNR, FQNEAQ (reference sequence). Trimming took 8 bases from V and 1 from J, leaving 14 bases between them. The CDR3 has 14 amino acids. CDR3 protein: CASQPGGWNTEAFF. CDR3 nucleotide sequence: TGTGCCAGCCAGCCGGGGGGGTGGAACACTGAAGCTTTCTTT.

The chain combines TRBV24-1 with TRBJ1-2; 7 positions agree with TRBD1. Germline loops: CDR1 KGHDR, CDR2 SFDVKD. The CDR3 is 13 amino acids. With V trimmed by 9 bases and J by 4 bases, 7 bases remained unmatched. CDR3 sequence reads: CATSSGDSYGYTF. The CDR3 nucleotides are TGTGCCACCTCCTCAGGGGACAGCTATGGCTACACCTTC.

This chain uses TRBV6-5 with TRBJ2-3; 11 positions agree with TRBD2. CDR3 length: 13 residues. The germline V gene has CDR1 MNHEY and CDR2 SVGAGI. V gave up 4 bases and J gave up 7 bases; unmatched junction bases: 1. In DNA form, the CDR3 reads TGTGCCAGCAGTTCTAGCGGGGGGAATACGCAGTATTTT. Translated: CASSSSGGNTQYF.

The V gene is TRBV5-1, the J gene TRBJ2-1; D is perhaps TRBD1 (6 bases). V gave up 5 bases and J gave up 5 bases, with 14 bases separating them. This CDR3 has 14 residues. Germline CDR1 reads SGHRS; CDR2 reads YFSETQ. The CDR3 reads CASSLGGMDNEQFF. The CDR3 region has the DNA TGCGCCAGCAGTTTAGGGGGAATGGACAATGAGCAGTTCTTC.

The chain uses TRBV7-9 and TRBJ1-1, with D tentatively TRBD1 (6 bases). The germline V gene encodes CDR1 SEHNR and CDR2 FQNEAQ (reference sequence). This CDR3 is 14 amino acids long. V was cut by 3 bases and J by 4 bases, with 12 bases left in between. The CDR3 DNA reads as TGTGCCAGCAGCTTGCAGGGGCTCGGCACTGAAGCTTTCTTT. This translates into CASSLQGLGTEAFF.

The gene calls are TRBV27 and TRBJ2-5, with a possible D match to TRBD1 (7 bases). The V end lost 7 bases, the J end lost 4 bases, and 22 bases lay between the germline ends. From germline, CDR1 is MNHEY and CDR2 SMNVEV (reference sequence). This CDR3 region has 16 residues. In DNA form, the CDR3 reads TGTGCCAGCAATCGGGTCAGGGGGGCCAAGGGAGAGACCCAGTACTTC. Translating it yields CASNRVRGAKGETQYF.

The chain has TRBV28 and TRBJ1-4, with D unclear. The CDR3 covers 14 residues. Germline assignment: CDR1 MDHEN and CDR2 SYDVKM. Trimming removed 2 bases at V and 5 bases at J, with 9 bases between. CDR3 sequence: CASSLNSGNEKLFF. The CDR3 coding sequence is TGTGCCAGCAGTTTAAACAGCGGAAATGAAAAACTGTTTTTT.